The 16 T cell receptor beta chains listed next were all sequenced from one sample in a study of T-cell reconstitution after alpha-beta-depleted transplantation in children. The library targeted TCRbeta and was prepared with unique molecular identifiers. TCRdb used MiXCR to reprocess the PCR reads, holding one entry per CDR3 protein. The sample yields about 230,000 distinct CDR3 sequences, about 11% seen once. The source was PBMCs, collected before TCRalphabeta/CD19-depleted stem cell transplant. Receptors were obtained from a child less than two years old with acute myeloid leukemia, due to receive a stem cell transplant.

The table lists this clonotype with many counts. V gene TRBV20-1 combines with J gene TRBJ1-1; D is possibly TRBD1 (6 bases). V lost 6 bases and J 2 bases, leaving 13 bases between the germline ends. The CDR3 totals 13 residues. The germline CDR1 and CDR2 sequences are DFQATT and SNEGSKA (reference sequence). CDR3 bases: TGCAGTGCATTAAGGGGGGAAAACACTGAAGCTTTCTTT. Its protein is CSALRGENTEAFF.

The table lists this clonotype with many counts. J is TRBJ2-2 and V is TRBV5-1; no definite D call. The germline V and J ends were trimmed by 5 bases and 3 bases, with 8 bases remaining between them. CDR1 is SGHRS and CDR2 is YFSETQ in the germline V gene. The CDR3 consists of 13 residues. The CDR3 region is CASSEKYTGELFF. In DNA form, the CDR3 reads TGCGCCAGCAGTGAAAAGTACACCGGGGAGCTGTTTTTT.

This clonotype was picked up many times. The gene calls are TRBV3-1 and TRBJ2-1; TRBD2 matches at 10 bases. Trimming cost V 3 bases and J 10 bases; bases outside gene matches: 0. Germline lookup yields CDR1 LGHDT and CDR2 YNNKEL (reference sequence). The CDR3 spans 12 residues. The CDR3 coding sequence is TGTGCCAGCAGCCAGGGACTAGCGGAGCAGTTCTTC. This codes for CASSQGLAEQFF.

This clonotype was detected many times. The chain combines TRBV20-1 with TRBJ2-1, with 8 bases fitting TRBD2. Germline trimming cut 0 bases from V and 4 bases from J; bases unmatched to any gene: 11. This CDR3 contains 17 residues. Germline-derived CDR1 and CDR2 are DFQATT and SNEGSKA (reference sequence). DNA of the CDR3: TGCAGTGCTAGAGATCCATCGAAAAGCGGGAGTTACAATGAGCAGTTCTTC. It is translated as CSARDPSKSGSYNEQFF.

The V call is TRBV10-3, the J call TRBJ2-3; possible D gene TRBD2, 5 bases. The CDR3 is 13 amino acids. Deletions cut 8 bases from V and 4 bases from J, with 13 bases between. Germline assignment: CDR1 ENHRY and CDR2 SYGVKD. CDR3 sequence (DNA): TGTGCCATCCGAGGGAGCCCGGCAGATACGCAGTATTTT. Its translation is CAIRGSPADTQYF.

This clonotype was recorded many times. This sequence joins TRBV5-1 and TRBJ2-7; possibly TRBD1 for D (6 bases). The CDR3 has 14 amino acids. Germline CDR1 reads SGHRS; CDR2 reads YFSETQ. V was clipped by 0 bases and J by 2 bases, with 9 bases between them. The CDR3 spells CASSLGTVPYEQYF. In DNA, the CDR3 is TGCGCCAGCAGCTTGGGGACAGTTCCCTACGAGCAGTACTTC.

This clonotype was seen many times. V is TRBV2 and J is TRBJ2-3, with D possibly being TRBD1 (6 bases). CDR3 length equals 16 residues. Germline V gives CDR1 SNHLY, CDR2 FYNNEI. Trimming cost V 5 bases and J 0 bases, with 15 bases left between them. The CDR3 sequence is CASSKRQAVSTDTQYF. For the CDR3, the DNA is TGTGCCAGCAGTAAGAGACAGGCGGTTAGCACAGATACGCAGTATTTT.

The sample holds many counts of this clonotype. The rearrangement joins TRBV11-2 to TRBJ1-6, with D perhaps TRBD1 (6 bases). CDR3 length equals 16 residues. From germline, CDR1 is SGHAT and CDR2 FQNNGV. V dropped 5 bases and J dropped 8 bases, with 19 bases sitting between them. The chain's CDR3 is CASSPRGGAGDSPLHF. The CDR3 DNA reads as TGTGCCAGCAGCCCCCGGGGGGGGGCGGGTGATTCACCCCTCCACTTT. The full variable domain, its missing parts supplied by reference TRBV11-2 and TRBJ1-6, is EAGVAQSPRYKIIEKRQSVAFWCNPISGHATLYWYQQILGQGPKLLIQFQNNGVVDDSQLPKDRFSAERLKGVDSTLKIQPAKLEDSAVYLCASSPRGGAGDSPLHFGNGTRLTVT.

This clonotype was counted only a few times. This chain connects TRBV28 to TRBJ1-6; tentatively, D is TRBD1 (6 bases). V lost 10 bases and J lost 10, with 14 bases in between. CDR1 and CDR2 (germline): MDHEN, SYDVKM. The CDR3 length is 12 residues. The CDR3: CATTTGLSPLHF. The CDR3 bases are TGTGCCACCACTACAGGGTTGTCACCCCTCCACTTT.

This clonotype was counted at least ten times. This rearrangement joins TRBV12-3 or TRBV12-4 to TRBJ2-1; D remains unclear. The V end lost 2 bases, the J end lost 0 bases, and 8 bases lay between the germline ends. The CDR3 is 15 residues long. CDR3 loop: CASSLRGVSYNEQFF. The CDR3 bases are TGTGCCAGCAGTTTACGCGGCGTCTCCTACAATGAGCAGTTCTTC.

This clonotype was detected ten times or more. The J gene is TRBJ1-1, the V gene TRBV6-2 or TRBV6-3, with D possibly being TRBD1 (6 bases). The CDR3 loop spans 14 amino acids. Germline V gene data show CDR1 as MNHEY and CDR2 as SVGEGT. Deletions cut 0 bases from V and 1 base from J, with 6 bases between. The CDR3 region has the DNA TGTGCCAGCAGTTACTCGACAGGGAACACTGAAGCTTTCTTT. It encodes CASSYSTGNTEAFF.

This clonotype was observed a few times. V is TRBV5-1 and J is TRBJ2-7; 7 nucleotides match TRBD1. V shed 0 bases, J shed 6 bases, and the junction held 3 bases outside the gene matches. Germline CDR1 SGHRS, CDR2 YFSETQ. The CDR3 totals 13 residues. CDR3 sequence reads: CASSLVDRREQYF. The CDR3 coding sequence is TGCGCCAGCAGCTTGGTGGACAGGCGCGAGCAGTACTTC.

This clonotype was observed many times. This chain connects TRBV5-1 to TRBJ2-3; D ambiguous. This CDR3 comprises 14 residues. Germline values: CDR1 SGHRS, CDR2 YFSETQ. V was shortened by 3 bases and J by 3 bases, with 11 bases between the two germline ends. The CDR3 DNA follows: TGCGCCAGCAGCTCGCAAGAAATGACAGATACGCAGTATTTT. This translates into CASSSQEMTDTQYF.

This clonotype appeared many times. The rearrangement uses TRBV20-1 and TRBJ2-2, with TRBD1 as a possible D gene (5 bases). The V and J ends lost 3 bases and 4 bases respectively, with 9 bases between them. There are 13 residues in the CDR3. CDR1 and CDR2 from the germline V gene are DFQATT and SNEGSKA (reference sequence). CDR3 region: CSARETATGELFF. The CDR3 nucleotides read TGCAGTGCTAGGGAGACAGCCACCGGGGAGCTGTTTTTT.

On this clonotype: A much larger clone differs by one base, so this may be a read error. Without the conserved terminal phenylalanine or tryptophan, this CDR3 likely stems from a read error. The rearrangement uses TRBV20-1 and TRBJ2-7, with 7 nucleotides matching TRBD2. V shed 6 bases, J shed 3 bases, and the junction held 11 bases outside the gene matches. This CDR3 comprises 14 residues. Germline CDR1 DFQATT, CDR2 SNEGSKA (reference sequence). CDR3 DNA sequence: TGCAGTGCCCGAAGGGCTAGCGGCAGCTACGAGCAGTACATC. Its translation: CSARRASGSYEQYI.

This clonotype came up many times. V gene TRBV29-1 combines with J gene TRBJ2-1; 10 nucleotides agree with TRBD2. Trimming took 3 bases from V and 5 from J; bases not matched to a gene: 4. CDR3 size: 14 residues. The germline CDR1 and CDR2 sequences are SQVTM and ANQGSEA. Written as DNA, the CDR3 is TGCAGCGTTGAGAGTAGCGGGGGGCACAATGAGCAGTTCTTC. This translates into CSVESSGGHNEQFF.